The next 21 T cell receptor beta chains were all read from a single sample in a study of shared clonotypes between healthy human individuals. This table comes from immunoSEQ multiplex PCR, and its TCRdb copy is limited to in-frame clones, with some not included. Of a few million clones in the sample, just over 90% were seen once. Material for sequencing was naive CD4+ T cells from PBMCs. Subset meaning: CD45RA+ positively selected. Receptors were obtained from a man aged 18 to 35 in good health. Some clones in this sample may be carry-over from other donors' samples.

The chain's CDR3 is CASSEKKTGNTIYF. The CDR3, as DNA: TGTGCCAGCAGTGAAAAGAAAACTGGAAACACCATATATTTT. The chain is built from TRBV6-1 and TRBJ1-3; D is unresolved. Trimming stripped 2 bases from V and 2 bases from J, with 7 bases between. The CDR3 length is 14 residues. Germline assignment: CDR1 MNHNS and CDR2 SASEGT.

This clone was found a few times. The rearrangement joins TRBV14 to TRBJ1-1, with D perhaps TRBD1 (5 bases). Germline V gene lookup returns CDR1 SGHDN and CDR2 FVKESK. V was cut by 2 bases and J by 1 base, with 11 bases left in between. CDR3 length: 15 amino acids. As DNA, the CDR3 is TGTGCCAGCAGCCAAAGGACACCTCAGAACACTGAAGCTTTCTTT. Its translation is CASSQRTPQNTEAFF.

Here the CDR3 DNA reads TGTGCCAGTAGTATTAGCGGGAGTAGGTACGAGCAGTACTTC. Amino acid sequence: CASSISGSRYEQYF. This chain links TRBV19 with TRBJ2-7, with TRBD2 matching over 9 bases. V dropped 3 bases and J dropped 4; count of bases not matched to a gene: 4. Germline lookup yields CDR1 LNHDA and CDR2 SQIVND (reference sequence). CDR3 length: 14 amino acids.

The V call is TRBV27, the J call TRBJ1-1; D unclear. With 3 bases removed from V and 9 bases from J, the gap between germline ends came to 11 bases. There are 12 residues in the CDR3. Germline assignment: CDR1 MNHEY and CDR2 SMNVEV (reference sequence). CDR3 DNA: TGTGCCAGCAGTTTTTCGGGCAGTAAAGCTTTCTTT. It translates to CASSFSGSKAFF.

For the CDR3, the DNA is TGTGCCATCAGCCCCCGGATGGGTCAGCCCCAGCATTTT. This encodes CAISPRMGQPQHF. The V and J genes are TRBV10-3 and TRBJ1-5; D not certain. Trimming stripped 6 bases from V and 6 bases from J, with 12 bases between. This CDR3 has 13 residues. Germline V gene data show CDR1 as ENHRY and CDR2 as SYGVKD.

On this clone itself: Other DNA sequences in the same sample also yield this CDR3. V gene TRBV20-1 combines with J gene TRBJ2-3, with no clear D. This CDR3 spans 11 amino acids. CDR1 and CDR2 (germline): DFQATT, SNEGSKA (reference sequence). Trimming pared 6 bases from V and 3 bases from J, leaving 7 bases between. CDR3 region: CSAPKTDTQYF. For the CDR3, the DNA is TGCAGTGCACCTAAAACAGATACGCAGTATTTT.

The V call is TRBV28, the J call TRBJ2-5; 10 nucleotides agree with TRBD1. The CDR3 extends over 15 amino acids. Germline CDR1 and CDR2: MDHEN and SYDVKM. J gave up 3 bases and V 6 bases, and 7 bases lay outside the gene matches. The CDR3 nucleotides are TGTGCCAGCAGACCCCCTGGGACAGGGGAAGAGACCCAGTACTTC. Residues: CASRPPGTGEETQYF. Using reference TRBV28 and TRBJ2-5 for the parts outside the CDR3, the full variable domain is DVKVTQSSRYLVKRTGEKVFLECVQDMDHENMFWYRQDPGLGLRLIYFSYDVKMKEKGDIPEGYSVSREKKERFSLILESASTNQTSMYLCASRPPGTGEETQYFGPGTRLLVL.

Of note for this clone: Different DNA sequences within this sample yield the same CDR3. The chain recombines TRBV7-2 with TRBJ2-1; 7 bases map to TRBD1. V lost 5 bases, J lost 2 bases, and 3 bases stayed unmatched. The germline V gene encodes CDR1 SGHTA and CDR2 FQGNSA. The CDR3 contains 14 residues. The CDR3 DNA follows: TGTGCCAGCAGCCGGGACAGTCCCTACAATGAGCAGTTCTTC. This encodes CASSRDSPYNEQFF.

The CDR3 DNA sequence: TGTGCCAGCAGTCCGCGACCGGGTCTCTATGGCTACACCTTC. This codes for CASSPRPGLYGYTF. The chain has TRBV9 and TRBJ1-2; D is unresolved. The CDR3 consists of 14 residues. The germline V gene encodes CDR1 SGDLS and CDR2 YYNGEE. Trimming shortened V by 5 bases and J by 4 bases, and 15 bases separated the two germline ends.

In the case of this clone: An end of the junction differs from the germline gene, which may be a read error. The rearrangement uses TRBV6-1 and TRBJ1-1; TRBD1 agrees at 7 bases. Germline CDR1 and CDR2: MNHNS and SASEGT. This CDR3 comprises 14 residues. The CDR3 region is CASSETGRDVSENF. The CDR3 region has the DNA TGTGCCAGCAGTGAGACAGGGCGGGATGTTTCTGAGAACTTT.

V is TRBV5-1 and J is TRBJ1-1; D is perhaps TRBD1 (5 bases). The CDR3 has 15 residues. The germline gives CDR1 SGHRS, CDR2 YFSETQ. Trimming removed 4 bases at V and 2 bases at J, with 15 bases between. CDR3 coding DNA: TGCGCCAGCAGCCCTGTGCTTGGGGCAAACACTGAAGCTTTCTTT. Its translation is CASSPVLGANTEAFF.

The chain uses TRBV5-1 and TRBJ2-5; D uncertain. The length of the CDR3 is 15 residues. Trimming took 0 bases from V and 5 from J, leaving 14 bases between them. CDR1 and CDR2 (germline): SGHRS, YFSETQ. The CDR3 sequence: CASSLAEPLSETQYF. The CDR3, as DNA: TGCGCCAGCAGCTTGGCCGAACCGCTGTCCGAGACCCAGTACTTC.

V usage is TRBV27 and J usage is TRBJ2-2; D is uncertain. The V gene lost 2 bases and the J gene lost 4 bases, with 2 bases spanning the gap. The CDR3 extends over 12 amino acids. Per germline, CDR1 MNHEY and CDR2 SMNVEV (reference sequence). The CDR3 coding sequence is TGTGCCAGCAGTTTAATCACCGGGGAGCTGTTTTTT. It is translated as CASSLITGELFF.

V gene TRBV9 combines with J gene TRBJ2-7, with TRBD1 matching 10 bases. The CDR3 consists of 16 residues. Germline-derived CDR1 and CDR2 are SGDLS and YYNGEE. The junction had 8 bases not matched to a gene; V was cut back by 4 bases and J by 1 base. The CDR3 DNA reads TGTGCCAGCAGCAGAGGGAGGGACAGGGGATCCTACGAGCAGTACTTC. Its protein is CASSRGRDRGSYEQYF. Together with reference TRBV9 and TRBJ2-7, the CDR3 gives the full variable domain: DSGVTQTPKHLITATGQRVTLRCSPRSGDLSVYWYQQSLDQGLQFLIQYYNGEERAKGNILERFSAQQFPDLHSELNLSSLELGDSALYFCASSRGRDRGSYEQYFGPGTRLTVT.

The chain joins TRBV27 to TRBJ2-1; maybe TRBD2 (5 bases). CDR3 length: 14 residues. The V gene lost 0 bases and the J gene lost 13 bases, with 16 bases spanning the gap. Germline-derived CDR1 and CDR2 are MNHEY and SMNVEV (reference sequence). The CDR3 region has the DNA TGTGCCAGCAGTTTATCGACCCGGGGTGGGTCTCAGTTCTTC. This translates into CASSLSTRGGSQFF.

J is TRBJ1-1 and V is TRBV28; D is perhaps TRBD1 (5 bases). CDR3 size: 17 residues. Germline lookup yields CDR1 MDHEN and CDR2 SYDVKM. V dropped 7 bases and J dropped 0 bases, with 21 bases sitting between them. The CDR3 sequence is CASMNWALRQLNTEAFF. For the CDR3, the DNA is TGTGCCAGCATGAACTGGGCTTTGCGACAGCTGAACACTGAAGCTTTCTTT. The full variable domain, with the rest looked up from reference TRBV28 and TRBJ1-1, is DVKVTQSSRYLVKRTGEKVFLECVQDMDHENMFWYRQDPGLGLRLIYFSYDVKMKEKGDIPEGYSVSREKKERFSLILESASTNQTSMYLCASMNWALRQLNTEAFFGQGTRLTVV.

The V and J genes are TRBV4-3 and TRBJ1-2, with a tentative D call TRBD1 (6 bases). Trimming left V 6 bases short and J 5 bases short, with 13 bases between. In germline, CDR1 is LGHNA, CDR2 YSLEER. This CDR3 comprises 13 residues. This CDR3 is CASSPGQTYGYTF. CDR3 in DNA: TGCGCCAGCAGTCCCGGACAGACTTATGGCTACACCTTC.

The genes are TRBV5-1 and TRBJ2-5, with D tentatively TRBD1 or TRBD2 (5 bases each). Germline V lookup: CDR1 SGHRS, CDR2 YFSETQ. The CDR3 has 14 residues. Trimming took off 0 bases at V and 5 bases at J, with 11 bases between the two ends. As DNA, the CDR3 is TGCGCCAGCAGCTTGGCCGTCAGGGACGAGACCCAGTACTTC. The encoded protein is CASSLAVRDETQYF.

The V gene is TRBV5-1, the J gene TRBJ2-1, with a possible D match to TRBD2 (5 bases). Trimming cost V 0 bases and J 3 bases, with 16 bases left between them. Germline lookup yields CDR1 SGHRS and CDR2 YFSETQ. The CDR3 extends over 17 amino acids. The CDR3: CASSLASGSEGYNEQFF. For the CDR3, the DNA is TGCGCCAGCAGCTTGGCCTCGGGGAGTGAGGGCTACAATGAGCAGTTCTTC.

The CDR3 here is CASSQPWTERNTIYF. DNA of the CDR3: TGTGCCAGCAGCCAGCCCTGGACCGAACGAAACACCATATATTTT. The J gene is TRBJ1-3, the V gene TRBV4-2; no clear D gene. Germline V gives CDR1 LGHNA, CDR2 YNFKEQ. The length of the CDR3 is 15 residues. The V end was cut by 3 bases, the J end by 5 bases, with 14 bases between.

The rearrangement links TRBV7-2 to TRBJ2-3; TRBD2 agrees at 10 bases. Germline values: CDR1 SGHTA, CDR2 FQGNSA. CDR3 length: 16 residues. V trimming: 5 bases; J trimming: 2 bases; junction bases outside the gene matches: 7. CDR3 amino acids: CASSHRTSGVTDTQYF. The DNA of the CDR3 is TGTGCCAGCAGCCATAGGACTAGCGGAGTCACAGATACGCAGTATTTT.